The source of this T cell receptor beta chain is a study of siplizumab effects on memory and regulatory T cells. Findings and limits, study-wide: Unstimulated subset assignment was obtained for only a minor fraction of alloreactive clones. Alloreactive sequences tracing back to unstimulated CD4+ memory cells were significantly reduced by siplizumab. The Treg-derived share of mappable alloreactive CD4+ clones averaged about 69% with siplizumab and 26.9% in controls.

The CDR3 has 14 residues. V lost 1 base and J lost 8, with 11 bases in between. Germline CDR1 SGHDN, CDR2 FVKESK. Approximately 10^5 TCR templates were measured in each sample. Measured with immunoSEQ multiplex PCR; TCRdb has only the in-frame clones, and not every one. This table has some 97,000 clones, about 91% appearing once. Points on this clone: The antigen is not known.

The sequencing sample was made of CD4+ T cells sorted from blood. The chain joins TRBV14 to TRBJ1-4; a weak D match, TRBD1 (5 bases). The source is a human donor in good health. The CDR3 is CASSQAGKGEKLFF. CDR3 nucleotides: TGTGCCAGCAGCCAAGCAGGGAAGGGCGAAAAACTGTTTTTT.